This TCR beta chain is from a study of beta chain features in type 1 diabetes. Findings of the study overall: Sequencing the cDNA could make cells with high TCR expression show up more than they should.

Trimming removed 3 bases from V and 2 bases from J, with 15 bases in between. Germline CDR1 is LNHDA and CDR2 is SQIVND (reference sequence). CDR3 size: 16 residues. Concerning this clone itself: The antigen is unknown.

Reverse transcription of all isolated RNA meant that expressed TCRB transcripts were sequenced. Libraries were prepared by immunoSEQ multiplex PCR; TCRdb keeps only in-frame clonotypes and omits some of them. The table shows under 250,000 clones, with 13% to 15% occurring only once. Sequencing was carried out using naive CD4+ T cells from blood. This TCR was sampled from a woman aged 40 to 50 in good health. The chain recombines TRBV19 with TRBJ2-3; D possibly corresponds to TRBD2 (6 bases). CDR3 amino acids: CASSMGLASITDTQYF. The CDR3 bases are TGTGCCAGTAGTATGGGACTCGCCTCTATCACAGATACGCAGTATTTT.